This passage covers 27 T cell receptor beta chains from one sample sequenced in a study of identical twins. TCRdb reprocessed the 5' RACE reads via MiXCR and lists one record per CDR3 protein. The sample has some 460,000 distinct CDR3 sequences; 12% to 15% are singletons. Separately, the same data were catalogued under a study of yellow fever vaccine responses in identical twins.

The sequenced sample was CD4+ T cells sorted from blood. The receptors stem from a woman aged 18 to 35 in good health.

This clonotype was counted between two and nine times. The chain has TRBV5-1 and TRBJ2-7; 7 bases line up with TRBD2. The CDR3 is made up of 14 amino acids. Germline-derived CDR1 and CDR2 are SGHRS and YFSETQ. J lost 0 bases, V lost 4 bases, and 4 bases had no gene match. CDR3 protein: CASSRDYASYEQYF. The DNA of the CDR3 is TGCGCCAGCAGCCGGGACTATGCCTCCTACGAGCAGTACTTC. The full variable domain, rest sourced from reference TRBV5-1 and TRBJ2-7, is KAGVTQTPRYLIKTRGQQVTLSCSPISGHRSVSWYQQTPGQGLQFLFEYFSETQRNKGNFPGRFSGRQFSNSRSEMNVSTLELGDSALYLCASSRDYASYEQYFGPGTRLTVT.

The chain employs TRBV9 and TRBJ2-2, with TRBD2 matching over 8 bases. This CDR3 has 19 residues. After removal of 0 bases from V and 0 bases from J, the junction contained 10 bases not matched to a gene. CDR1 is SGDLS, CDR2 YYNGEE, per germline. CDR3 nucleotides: TGTGCCAGCAGCGTAGAGCGGGCCGGGAGGGCGGCGAACACCGGGGAGCTGTTTTTT. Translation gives CASSVERAGRAANTGELFF.

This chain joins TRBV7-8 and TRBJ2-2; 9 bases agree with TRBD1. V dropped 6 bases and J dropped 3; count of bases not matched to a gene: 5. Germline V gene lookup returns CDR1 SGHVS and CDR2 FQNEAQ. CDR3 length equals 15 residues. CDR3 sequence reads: CASSKQGAYTGELFF. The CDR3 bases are TGTGCCAGCAGTAAACAGGGGGCCTACACCGGGGAGCTGTTTTTT. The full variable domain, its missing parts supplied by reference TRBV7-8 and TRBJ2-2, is GAGVSQSPRYKVAKRGQDVALRCDPISGHVSLFWYQQALGQGPEFLTYFQNEAQLDKSGLPSDRFFAERPEGSVSTLKIQRTQQEDSAVYLCASSKQGAYTGELFFGEGSRLTVL.

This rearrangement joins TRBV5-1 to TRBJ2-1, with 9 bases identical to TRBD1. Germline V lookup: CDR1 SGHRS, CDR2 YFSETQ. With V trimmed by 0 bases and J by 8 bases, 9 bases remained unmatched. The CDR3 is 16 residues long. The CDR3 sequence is CASSLGGTGNRHEQFF. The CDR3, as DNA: TGCGCCAGCAGCTTGGGGGGGACAGGGAATAGGCATGAGCAGTTCTTC. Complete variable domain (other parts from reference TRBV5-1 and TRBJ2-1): KAGVTQTPRYLIKTRGQQVTLSCSPISGHRSVSWYQQTPGQGLQFLFEYFSETQRNKGNFPGRFSGRQFSNSRSEMNVSTLELGDSALYLCASSLGGTGNRHEQFFGPGTRLTVL.

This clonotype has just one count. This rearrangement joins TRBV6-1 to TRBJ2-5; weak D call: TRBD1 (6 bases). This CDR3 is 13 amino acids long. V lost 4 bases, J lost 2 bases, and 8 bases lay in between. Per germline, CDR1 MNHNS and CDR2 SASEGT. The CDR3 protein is CASSGTDQETQYF. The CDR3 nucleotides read TGTGCCAGCAGTGGGACAGATCAAGAGACCCAGTACTTC.

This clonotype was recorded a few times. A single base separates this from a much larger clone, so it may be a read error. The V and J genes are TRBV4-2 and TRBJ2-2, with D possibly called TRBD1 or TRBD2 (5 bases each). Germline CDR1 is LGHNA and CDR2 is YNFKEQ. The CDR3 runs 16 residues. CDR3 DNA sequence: TGTGCCAGCCGCCAAGAGCCGGGGCAGGACACCGGGGAGCTGTTTTTT. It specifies CASRQEPGQDTGELFF.

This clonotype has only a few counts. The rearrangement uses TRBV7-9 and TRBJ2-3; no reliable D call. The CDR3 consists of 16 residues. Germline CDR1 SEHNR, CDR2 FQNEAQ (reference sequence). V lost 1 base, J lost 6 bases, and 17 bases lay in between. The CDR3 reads CASSLGGTLVSDTQYF. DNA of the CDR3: TGTGCCAGCAGCTTAGGTGGCACCTTGGTGAGCGATACGCAGTATTTT. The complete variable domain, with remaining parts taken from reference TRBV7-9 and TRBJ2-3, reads DTGVSQNPRHKITKRGQNVTFRCDPISEHNRLYWYRQTLGQGPEFLTYFQNEAQLEKSRLLSDRFSAERPKGSFSTLEIQRTEQGDSAMYLCASSLGGTLVSDTQYFGPGTRLTVL.

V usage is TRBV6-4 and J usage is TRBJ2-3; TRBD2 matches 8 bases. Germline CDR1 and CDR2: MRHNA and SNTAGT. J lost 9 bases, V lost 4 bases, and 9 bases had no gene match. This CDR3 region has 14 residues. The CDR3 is CASSAREGSSTQYF. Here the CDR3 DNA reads TGTGCCAGCAGTGCCCGGGAGGGCAGTTCGACGCAGTATTTT.

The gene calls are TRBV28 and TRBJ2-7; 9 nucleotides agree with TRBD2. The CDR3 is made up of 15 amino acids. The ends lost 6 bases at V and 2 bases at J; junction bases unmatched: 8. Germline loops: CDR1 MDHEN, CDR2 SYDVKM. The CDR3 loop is CASSTPGLAPYEQYF. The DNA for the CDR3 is TGTGCCAGCAGCACTCCGGGACTAGCTCCCTACGAGCAGTACTTC.

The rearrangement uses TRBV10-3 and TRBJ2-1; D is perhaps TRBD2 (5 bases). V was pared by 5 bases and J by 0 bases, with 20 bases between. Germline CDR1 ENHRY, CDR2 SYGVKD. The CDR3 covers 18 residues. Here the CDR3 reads CAISFGRWAGGSYNEQFF. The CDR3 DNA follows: TGTGCCATCAGTTTTGGCCGGTGGGCGGGCGGCTCCTACAATGAGCAGTTCTTC.

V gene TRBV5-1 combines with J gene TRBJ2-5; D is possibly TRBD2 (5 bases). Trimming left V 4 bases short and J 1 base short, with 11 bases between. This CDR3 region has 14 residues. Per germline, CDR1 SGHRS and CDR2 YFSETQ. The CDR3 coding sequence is TGCGCCAGCAGCGCGGAAGGACTCCAAGAGACCCAGTACTTC. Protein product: CASSAEGLQETQYF.

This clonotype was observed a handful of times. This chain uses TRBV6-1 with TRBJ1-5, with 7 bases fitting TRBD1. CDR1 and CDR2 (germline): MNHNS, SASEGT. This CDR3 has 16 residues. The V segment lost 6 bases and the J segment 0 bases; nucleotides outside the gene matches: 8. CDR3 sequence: CASRPLTGVSNQPQHF. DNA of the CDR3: TGTGCCAGCAGACCATTAACAGGGGTTAGCAATCAGCCCCAGCATTTT.

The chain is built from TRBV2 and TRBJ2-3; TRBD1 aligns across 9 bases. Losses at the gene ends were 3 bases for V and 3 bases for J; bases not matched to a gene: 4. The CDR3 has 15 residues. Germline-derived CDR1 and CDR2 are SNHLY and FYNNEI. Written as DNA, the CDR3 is TGTGCCAGCAGTGAGGAACAGGGGGCTACAGATACGCAGTATTTT. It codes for CASSEEQGATDTQYF.

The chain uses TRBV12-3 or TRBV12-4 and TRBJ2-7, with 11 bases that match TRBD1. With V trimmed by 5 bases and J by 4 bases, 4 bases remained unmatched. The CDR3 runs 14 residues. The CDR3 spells CASSRTGGVYEQYF. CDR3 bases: TGTGCCAGCAGTCGGACAGGGGGCGTTTACGAGCAGTACTTC.

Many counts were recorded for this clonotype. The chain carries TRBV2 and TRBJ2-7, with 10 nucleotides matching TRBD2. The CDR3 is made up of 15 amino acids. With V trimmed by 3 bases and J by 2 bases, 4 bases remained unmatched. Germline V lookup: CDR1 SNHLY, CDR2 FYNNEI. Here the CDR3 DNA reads TGTGCCAGCAGTGACCTTAGCGGGGGGCCCTACGAGCAGTACTTC. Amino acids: CASSDLSGGPYEQYF.

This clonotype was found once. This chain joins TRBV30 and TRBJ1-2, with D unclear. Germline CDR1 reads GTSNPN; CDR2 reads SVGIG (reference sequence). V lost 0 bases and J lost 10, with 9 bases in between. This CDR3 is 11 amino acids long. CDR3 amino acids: CAWSVSGFYTF. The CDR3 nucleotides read TGTGCCTGGAGTGTAAGTGGTTTCTACACCTTC.

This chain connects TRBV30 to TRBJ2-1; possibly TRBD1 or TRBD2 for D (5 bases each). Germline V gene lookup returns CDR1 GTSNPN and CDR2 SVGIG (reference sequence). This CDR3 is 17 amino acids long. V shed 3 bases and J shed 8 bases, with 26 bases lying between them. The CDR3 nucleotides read TGTGCCTGGAGCCATGGGGTGAGGACTCATCCACAGGATGAGCAGTTCTTC. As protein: CAWSHGVRTHPQDEQFF.

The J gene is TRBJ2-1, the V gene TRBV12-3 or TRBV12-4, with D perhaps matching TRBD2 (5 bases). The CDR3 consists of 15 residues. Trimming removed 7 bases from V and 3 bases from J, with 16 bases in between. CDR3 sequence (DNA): TGTGCCAGCACAGTGTTGGGCGGGTGCTACAATGAGCAGTTCTTC. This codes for CASTVLGGCYNEQFF.

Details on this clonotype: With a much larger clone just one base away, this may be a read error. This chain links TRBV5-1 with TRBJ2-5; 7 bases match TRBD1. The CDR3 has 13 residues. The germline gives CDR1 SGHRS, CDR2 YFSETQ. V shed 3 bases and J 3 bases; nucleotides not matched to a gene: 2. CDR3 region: CASSSGTEETQYF. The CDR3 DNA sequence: TGCGCCAGCAGCTCCGGGACAGAAGAGACCCAGTACTTC.

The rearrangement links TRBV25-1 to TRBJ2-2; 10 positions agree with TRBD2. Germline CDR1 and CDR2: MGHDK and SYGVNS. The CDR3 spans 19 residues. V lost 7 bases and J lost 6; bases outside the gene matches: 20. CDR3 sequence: CASNMREQKSGRGAGELFF. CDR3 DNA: TGTGCCAGCAATATGAGAGAACAAAAAAGCGGGAGGGGTGCCGGGGAGCTGTTTTTT.

CDR3 coding DNA: TGCAGTGCTACCACAGGTACGAATCAGCCCCAGCATTTT. Its protein product is CSATTGTNQPQHF. The chain recombines TRBV20-1 with TRBJ1-5; possibly TRBD1 for D (5 bases). This CDR3 is built from 13 residues. In germline, CDR1 is DFQATT, CDR2 SNEGSKA (reference sequence). Between the trimmed V and J ends, which lost 4 bases and 4 bases, there was a span of 11 bases.

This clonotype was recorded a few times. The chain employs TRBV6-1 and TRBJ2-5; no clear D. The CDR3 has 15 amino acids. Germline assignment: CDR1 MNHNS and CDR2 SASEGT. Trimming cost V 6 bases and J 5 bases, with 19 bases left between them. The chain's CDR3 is CASRGEGPRWETQYF. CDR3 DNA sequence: TGTGCCAGCAGAGGTGAAGGACCCCGGTGGGAGACCCAGTACTTC.

The CDR3 sequence: CASSFRETEETQYF. CDR3 bases: TGCGCCAGCAGCTTCCGGGAGACGGAGGAGACCCAGTACTTC. This chain connects TRBV5-1 to TRBJ2-5; maybe TRBD2 (6 bases). From germline, CDR1 is SGHRS and CDR2 YFSETQ. The CDR3 length is 14 residues. The V end was cut by 2 bases, the J end by 5 bases, with 13 bases between.

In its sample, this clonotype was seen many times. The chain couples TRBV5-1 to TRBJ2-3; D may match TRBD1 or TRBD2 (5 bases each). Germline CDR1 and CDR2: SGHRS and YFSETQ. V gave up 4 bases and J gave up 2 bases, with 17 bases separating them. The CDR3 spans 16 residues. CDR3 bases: TGCGCCAGCAGCCAGAGTGGGGGTCCCTTCACAGATACGCAGTATTTT. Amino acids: CASSQSGGPFTDTQYF.

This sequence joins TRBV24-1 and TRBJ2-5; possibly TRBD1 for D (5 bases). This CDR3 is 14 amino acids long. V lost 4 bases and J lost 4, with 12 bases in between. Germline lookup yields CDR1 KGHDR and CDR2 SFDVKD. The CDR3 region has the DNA TGTGCCACCAGTGAAGGCAGGGTAGGAGAGACCCAGTACTTC. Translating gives CATSEGRVGETQYF.

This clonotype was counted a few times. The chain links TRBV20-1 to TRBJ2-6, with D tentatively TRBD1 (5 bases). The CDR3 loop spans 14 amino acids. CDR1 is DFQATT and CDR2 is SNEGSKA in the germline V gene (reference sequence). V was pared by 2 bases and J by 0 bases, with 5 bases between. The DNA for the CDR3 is TGCAGTGCTAGAAGGGGCTCTGGGGCCAACGTCCTGACTTTC. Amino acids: CSARRGSGANVLTF.

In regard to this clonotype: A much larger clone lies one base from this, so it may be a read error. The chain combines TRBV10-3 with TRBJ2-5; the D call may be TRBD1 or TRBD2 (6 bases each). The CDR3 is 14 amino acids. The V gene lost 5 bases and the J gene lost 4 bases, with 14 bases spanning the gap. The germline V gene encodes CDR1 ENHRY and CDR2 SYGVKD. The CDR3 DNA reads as TGTGCCATCAGTCCGCGGGACAACCGAGAGACCCAGTACTTC. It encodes CAISPRDNRETQYF.